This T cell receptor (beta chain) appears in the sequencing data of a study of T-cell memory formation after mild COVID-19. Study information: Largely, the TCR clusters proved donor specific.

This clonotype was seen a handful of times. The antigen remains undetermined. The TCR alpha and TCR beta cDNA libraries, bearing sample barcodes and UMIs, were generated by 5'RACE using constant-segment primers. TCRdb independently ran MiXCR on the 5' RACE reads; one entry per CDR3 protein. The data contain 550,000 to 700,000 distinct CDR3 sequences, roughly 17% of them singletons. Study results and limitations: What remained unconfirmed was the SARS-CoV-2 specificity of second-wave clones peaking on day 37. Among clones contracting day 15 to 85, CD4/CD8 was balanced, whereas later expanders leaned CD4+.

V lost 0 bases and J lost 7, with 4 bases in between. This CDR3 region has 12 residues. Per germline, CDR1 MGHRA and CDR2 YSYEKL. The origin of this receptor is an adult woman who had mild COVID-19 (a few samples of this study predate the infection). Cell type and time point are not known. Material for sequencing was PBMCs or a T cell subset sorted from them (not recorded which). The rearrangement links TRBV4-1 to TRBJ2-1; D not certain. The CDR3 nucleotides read TGCGCCAGCAGCCAAGATGGTAATGAGCAGTTCTTC. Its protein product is CASSQDGNEQFF.